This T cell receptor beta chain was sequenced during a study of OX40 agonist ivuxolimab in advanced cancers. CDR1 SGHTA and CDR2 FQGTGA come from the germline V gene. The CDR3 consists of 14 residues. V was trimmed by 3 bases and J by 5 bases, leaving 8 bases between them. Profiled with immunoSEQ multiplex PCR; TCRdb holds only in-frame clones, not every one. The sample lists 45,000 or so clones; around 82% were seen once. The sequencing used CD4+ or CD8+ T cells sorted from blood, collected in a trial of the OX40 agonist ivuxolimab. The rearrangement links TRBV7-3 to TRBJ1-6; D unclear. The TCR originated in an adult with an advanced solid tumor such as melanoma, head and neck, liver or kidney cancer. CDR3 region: CASSFRANNSPLHF. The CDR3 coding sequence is TGTGCCAGCAGCTTTAGGGCCAATAATTCACCCCTCCACTTT.